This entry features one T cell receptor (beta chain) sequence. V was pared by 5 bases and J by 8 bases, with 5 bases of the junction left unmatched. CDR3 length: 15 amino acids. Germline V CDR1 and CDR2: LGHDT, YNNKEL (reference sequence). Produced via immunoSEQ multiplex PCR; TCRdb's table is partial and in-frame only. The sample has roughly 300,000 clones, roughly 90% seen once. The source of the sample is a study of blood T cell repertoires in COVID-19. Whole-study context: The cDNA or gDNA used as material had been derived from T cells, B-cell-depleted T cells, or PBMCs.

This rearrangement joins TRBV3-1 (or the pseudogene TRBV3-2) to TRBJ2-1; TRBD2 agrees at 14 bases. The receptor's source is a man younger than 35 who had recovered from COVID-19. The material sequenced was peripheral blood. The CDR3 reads CASSLGTSGRDEQFF. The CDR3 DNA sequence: TGTGCCAGCAGCTTAGGGACTAGCGGGAGAGATGAGCAGTTCTTC.